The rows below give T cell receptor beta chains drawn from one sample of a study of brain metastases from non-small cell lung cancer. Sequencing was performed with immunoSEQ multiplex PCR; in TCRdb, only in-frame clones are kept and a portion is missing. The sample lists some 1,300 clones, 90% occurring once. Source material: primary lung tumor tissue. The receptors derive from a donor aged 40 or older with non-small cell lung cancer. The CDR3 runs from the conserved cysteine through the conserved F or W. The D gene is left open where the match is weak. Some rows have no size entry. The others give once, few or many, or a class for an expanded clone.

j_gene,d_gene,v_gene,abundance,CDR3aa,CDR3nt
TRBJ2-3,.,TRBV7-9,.,CASSLGLDLSTDTQYF,TGTGCCAGCAGCTTAGGACTGGACTTGAGCACAGATACGCAGTATTTT
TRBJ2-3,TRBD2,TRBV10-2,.,CASTRTSGGGGKGDTQYF,TGCGCCAGCACAAGGACTAGCGGGGGGGGAGGAAAGGGAGATACGCAGTATTTT
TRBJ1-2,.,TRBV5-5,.,CASSLGGVNYGYTF,TGTGCCAGCAGCTTGGGGGGAGTCAACTATGGCTACACCTTC
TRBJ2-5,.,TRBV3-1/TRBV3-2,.,CASSQAEGGTQYF,TGTGCCAGCAGCCAAGCTGAAGGGGGGACCCAGTACTTC
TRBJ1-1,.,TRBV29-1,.,CSIGQGTNTEAFF,TGCAGCATTGGCCAGGGGACGAACACTGAAGCTTTCTTT
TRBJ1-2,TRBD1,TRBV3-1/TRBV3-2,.,CASSQGQSGGYTF,TGTGCCAGCAGCCAGGGACAGTCTGGTGGCTACACCTTC
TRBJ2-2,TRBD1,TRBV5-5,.,CASSFRQGSTGELFF,TGTGCCAGCAGCTTCCGACAGGGGAGCACCGGGGAGCTGTTTTTT
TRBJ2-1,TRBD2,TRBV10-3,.,CAISERLAGGNNEQFF,TGTGCCATCAGTGAGCGACTAGCGGGGGGGAATAATGAGCAGTTCTTC
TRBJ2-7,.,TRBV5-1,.,CASRLGDGYEQYF,TGCGCCAGCAGGTTGGGGGACGGCTACGAGCAGTACTTC
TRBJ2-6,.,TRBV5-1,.,CASSSTGANVLTF,TGCGCCAGCAGTTCCACCGGGGCCAACGTCCTGACTTTC
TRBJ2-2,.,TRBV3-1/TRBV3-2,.,CASSPTGTGELFF,TGTGCCAGCAGCCCGACGGGAACCGGGGAGCTGTTTTTT
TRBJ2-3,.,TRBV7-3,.,CASSLAASTDTQYF,TGTGCCAGCAGCTTAGCGGCTAGCACAGATACGCAGTATTTT
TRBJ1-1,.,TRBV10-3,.,CAISPKGWNTEAFF,TGTGCCATCTCCCCAAAGGGGTGGAATACTGAAGCTTTCTTT
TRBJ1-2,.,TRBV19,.,CASMMGSAEINYGYTF,TGTGCCAGTATGATGGGGTCAGCGGAGATTAACTATGGCTACACCTTC
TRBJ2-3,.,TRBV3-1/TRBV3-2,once,CASSRQSTDTQYF,TGTGCCAGCAGCCGACAAAGCACAGATACGCAGTATTTT
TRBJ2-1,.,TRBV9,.,CASSVASEFNEQFF,TGTGCCAGCAGCGTAGCGTCAGAGTTCAATGAGCAGTTCTTC
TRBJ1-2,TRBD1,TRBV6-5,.,CASSLTGDGYTF,TGTGCCAGCAGTTTAACAGGGGACGGCTACACCTTC
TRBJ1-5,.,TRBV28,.,CASTQGGISNQPQHF,TGTGCCAGTACCCAAGGGGGGATCAGCAATCAGCCCCAGCATTTT
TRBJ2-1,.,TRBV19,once,CASSIWLAGRDSNEQFF,TGTGCCAGTAGTATCTGGCTTGCGGGGCGCGATTCAAATGAGCAGTTCTTC
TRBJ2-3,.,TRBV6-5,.,CASSSTTDTQYF,TGTGCCAGCAGTTCAACCACAGATACGCAGTATTTT
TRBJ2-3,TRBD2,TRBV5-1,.,CASRNQGPGGHPDTQYF,TGCGCCAGCAGAAACCAGGGCCCGGGGGGGCACCCAGATACGCAGTATTTT
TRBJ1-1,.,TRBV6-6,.,CASSYSTATEAFF,TGTGCCAGCAGTTACTCGACAGCCACTGAAGCTTTCTTT
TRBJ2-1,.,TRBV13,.,CASSLPNGAHEQFF,TGTGCCAGCAGCCTCCCGAATGGGGCCCATGAGCAGTTCTTC
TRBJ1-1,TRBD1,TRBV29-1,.,CSVRTGKGTEAFF,TGCAGCGTACGGACAGGGAAAGGGACTGAAGCTTTCTTT
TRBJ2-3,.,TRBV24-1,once,CATSDFGDTQYF,TGTGCCACCAGTGATTTCGGAGATACACAGTATTTT
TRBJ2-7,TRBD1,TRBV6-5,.,CASRRQGDYEQYF,TGTGCCAGCAGACGACAGGGAGACTACGAGCAGTACTTC